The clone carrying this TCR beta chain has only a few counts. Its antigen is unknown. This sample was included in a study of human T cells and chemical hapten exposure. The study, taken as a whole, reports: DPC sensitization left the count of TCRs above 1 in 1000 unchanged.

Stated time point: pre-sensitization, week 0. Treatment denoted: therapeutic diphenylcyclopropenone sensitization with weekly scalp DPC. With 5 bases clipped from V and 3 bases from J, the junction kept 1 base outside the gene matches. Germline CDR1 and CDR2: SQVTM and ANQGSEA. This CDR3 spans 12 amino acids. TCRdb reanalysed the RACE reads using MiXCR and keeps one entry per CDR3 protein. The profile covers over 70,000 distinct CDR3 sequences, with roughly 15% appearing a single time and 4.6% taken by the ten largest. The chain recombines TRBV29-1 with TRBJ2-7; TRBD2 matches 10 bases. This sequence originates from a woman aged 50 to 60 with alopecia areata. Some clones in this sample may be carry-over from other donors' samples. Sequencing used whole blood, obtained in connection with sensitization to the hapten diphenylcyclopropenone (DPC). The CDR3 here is CSVRLAGYEQYF. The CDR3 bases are TGCAGCGTTCGACTAGCGGGCTACGAGCAGTACTTC.